This record covers a single T cell receptor (beta chain). Its target is unknown. This record belongs to a study of cytomegalovirus exposure and HLA in healthy donors. Study-wide results and caveats: In vitro checks showed that a few CMV-associated chains really do target CMV antigens. A later analysis found most CMV-associated TCR beta chains apparently HLA-restricted.

Germline CDR1 and CDR2: LNHDA and SQIVND (reference sequence). Trimming took 2 bases from V and 11 from J; bases not matched to a gene: 10. The CDR3 has 14 amino acids. PCR employed 60 Vbeta and 13 Jbeta primers. TCRdb keeps only in-frame clones here, not all; method: immunoSEQ multiplex PCR. The data hold approximately 100,000 clones, with 50% to 80% observed a single time. This receptor was obtained from a man aged 55 to 70 in good health and CMV-seronegative. The sequenced sample was PBMCs. The chain joins TRBV19 to TRBJ2-5; 8 bases map to TRBD1. The CDR3 reads CASSITEQGAKQYF. The CDR3 DNA sequence: TGTGCCAGTAGTATAACGGAGCAGGGGGCCAAGCAGTACTTC.